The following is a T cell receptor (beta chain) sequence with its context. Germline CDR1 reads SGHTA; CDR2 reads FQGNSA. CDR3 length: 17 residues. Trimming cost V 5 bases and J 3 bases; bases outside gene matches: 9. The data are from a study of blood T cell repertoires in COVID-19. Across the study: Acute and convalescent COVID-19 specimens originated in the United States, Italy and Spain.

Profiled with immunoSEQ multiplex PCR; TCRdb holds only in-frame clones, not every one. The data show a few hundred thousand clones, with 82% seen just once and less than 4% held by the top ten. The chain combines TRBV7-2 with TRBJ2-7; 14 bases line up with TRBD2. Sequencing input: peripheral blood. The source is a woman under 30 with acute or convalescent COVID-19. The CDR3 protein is CASSPLPGTSGSYEQYF. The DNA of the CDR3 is TGTGCCAGCAGCCCTCTCCCCGGGACTAGCGGGAGCTACGAGCAGTACTTC.